This T cell receptor (beta chain) was observed in a study of PD-1 blockade in mismatch repair-deficient tumors. Germline-derived CDR1 and CDR2 are SGDLS and YYNGEE. Trimming removed 0 bases at V and 4 bases at J, with 6 bases between. CDR3 length: 13 amino acids. PCR or immunohistochemistry showed mismatch repair deficiency in every enrolled patient. A few pembrolizumab responders had their TCRs sequenced. TCRdb's table, derived via immunoSEQ multiplex PCR, lists solely in-frame clones and lacks some. The data show some 120,000 clones, with approximately 91% seen just once and about 12% held by the top ten.

The chain carries TRBV9 and TRBJ2-3; D uncertain. This specimen was peripheral blood, taken about 17 months after starting pembrolizumab. The receptor was isolated from an adult with mismatch repair-deficient cancer. The CDR3 sequence is CASSVAGADTQYF. CDR3 bases: TGTGCCAGCAGCGTAGCTGGAGCAGATACGCAGTATTTT.